This T cell receptor (beta chain) emerged from a study of shared clonotypes between healthy human individuals. The germline CDR1 and CDR2 sequences are MNHNS and SASEGT. V gave up 7 bases and J gave up 5 bases; unmatched junction bases: 7. The CDR3 consists of 15 residues. The method was immunoSEQ multiplex PCR; TCRdb's version includes in-frame clones alone and lacks a portion of them. The data show 400,000 to 500,000 clones, with around 78% seen just once and over 10% held by the top ten. J is TRBJ2-7 and V is TRBV6-1; TRBD2 agrees at 14 bases. Specimen: PBMCs. The receptor was derived from a middle-aged woman in good health. Some clones in this sample may be carry-over from other donors' samples. CDR3 sequence (DNA): TGTGCCAGCACAGGGACTAGCGGGAGTTCCCACGAGCAGTACTTC. Encoded protein: CASTGTSGSSHEQYF.